This T cell receptor (beta chain) was captured by sequencing in a study of blood T cells in healthy people across ages (dated by TCRdb to between 2014 and 2016). General notes on the study: Template switching captured roughly one uniquely barcoded TCR beta cDNA molecule per two T cells in model experiments. The study measured age-related changes in TCR beta repertoire diversity using deep sequencing normalized with unique cDNA molecular identifiers. Four age groups were formed from the donors: young (average approximately 15 years), middle-aged (approximately 39), aged (62) and long-lived (about 80). To avoid experimental bias, donors of different ages were distributed randomly across sequencing lanes. Using the same blood draw, the study looked at two additional independent replicas of 1 million unique cDNA reads for two donors, one aged 18 to 30 and the other aged 80 or older.

This clonotype is a singleton in its sample. Its antigen target is currently unknown. No base quality information exists; no much larger clone differs at one position. Library creation used 5' RACE. Instrument on record: Illumina HiSeq 2500. A second about 7 to 12 cycle PCR used a sample-barcoded 5' primer and a J-beta primer mix. A unique molecular identifier was introduced onto each TCR beta cDNA molecule by a template-switch 5' adaptor carrying 12 random nucleotides. Each sample yielded at least 3 million CDR3-containing paired-end reads. First-strand cDNA synthesis was performed from all RNA using the Mint cDNA synthesis kit, with priming by a TRBC-specific oligonucleotide. After uracil-DNA glycosylase treatment, a first 18-cycle PCR used universal primers M1SS and BC2_uni_R on all cDNA. As for the original processing: Each sample was normalized by randomly selecting 1 million high-quality reads, each carrying a distinct molecular identifier. Reads sharing molecular identifiers were discarded rather than binned into consensus sequences. MiTCR, run with a Q25 quality threshold and the strictest error-elimination algorithm, handled CDR3 identification, clonotype clustering and error correction. A nonparametric unseen species model with Euler transformation was used to estimate a lower bound on total TCR beta diversity. Clones were called with MiXCR by TCRdb after fastp trimmed the public reads at Q25, and only in-frame beta chains were retained. Each CDR3 protein appears once, grouped with its most common genes and DNA. These V and J calls derive from TCRdb rather than the authors' analysis. The sample data list approximately 1.5 million distinct CDR3 sequences, and approximately 42% of these were observed just once. Just over 4% of the sample is taken by the ten largest.

V is cut back by 5 bases and J by 10 bases, with 19 bases in the junction unmatched. The CDR3 covers 16 residues, taking in both the cysteine and the phenylalanine. Only the CDR3 part of the read is kept: 48 bases, read in frame from the first base. The germline V gene sets CDR1 to SGHAT and CDR2 to FQNNGV. Broader findings and caveats from the paper: Compared with the aged group, the long-lived group had more naive CD4+ T cells, fewer expanded clones and increased TCR diversity, suggesting age selection. Observed TCR beta diversity per million T cells fell roughly linearly with age, and a significant reduction was already apparent by age roughly 40. Because profiling used bulk unsorted PBMCs, naive and antigen-experienced compartments could not be compared conclusively. Observed TCR beta diversity correlated strongly with the percentage of naive T cells measured by flow cytometry. Because donor CMV infection status was unknown, age-related changes in expanded clonotypes were potentially confounded. Estimates of total diversity based on one million sequenced T cells were considered lower bounds and underestimates.

Systemically healthy Caucasian individuals from Russia, over 30 in total and aged roughly 6 to 100 years, were included as donors. Each donor gave around 9.9 milliliters of peripheral blood, collected into EDTA-treated Vacutainer tubes. Ficoll-Paque density-gradient centrifugation was used to isolate PBMCs, with at least 6.5 million per sample. Total RNA was extracted from PBMCs with Trizol reagent, with at least 5.5 micrograms obtained per sample. For every donor, flow cytometry on a PBMC aliquot measured the percentage of naive CD45RAhigh/CD27high T cells. The source material was blood. The chain couples TRBV11-2 to TRBJ1-1; TRBD1 fits 7 bases in the junction. The sequence was collected from a woman between 18 and 29 years old in good health. CDR3 loop: CASSPIRGGGSLLAFF. The base sequence is TGTGCCAGCAGCCCCATCAGGGGGGGAGGCAGTCTGTTAGCTTTCTTT.